This T cell receptor beta chain comes out of a study of graft-versus-host responses after intestinal transplantation. On this clone itself: Antigen: not known.

The CDR3 is made up of 17 amino acids. Germline trimming cut 3 bases from V and 0 bases from J; bases unmatched to any gene: 3. Germline CDR1 is SGHRS and CDR2 is YFSETQ. Repertoires were generated with immunoSEQ multiplex PCR, while TCRdb's copy carries only in-frame clones and drops some. The sample yields around 49,000 clones, 80% to 90% seen once. Sequences were derived from unstimulated CD4+ T cells sorted from spleen or lymph node cells, sampled before transplant. The clonotype originates from a human donor who was the organ donor for an intestinal transplant. V and J are TRBV5-1 and TRBJ2-6; 10 bases are shared with TRBD1. CDR3 coding DNA: TGCGCCAGCAGCTCGACAGGGGGCGTCTCTGGGGCCAACGTCCTGACTTTC. Protein product: CASSSTGGVSGANVLTF.